The 11 T cell receptor beta chains below were found in one sample sequenced in a study of identical twins. Using its own MiXCR run on the 5' RACE reads, TCRdb lists one record per CDR3 protein. The sample yields some 500,000 distinct CDR3 sequences, roughly 21% seen once. The same specimen was also included in a second study, on T cells expressing NK-cell markers.

The sample taken for sequencing was CD4+ T cells sorted from blood. The receptors come from a woman younger than 35 in good health.

Points on this clonotype: The germline gene is not matched at one end of the junction; a read error may be the cause. The chain couples TRBV20-1 to TRBJ1-4, with D possibly being TRBD1 (6 bases). Germline V gives CDR1 DFQATT, CDR2 SNEGSKA (reference sequence). This CDR3 contains 17 residues. CDR3 coding DNA: TGCTGTGCTAGGGATCAGGGTAGGGGCAGGGGCAATGAAAAACTGTTTTTT. Translated, it gives CCARDQGRGRGNEKLFF.

The chain combines TRBV12-3 or TRBV12-4 with TRBJ2-2; D unresolved. The CDR3 is 14 amino acids. The germline V and J ends were trimmed by 3 bases and 7 bases, with 12 bases remaining between them. In DNA form, the CDR3 reads TGTGCCAGCAGTTTTTCGGTTAACGGCGGGGAGCTGTTTTTT. This gives the protein CASSFSVNGGELFF.

V gene TRBV6-6 combines with J gene TRBJ1-6, with D possibly being TRBD1 (5 bases). The CDR3 is 13 amino acids. From germline, CDR1 is MNHNY and CDR2 SVGAGI (reference sequence). The V gene lost 7 bases and the J gene lost 10 bases, with 14 bases spanning the gap. The DNA of the CDR3 is TGTGCCAGCACGGGCAGGGAAAAATCACCCCTCCACTTT. Translation: CASTGREKSPLHF.

A few counts support this clonotype. J is TRBJ2-1 and V is TRBV12-3 or TRBV12-4, with a tentative D call TRBD2 (6 bases). V was shortened by 8 bases and J by 0 bases, with 20 bases between the two germline ends. CDR3 length: 17 amino acids. The CDR3 loop reads CASRRAGIKSSYNEQFF. The CDR3, as DNA: TGTGCCAGCCGTCGTGCGGGAATTAAGAGCTCCTACAATGAGCAGTTCTTC.

This clonotype was recorded at least ten times. CDR3 coding DNA: TGCGCCAGCAGCTCGCAGGGGCTAGGACAGCCCCAGCATTTT. Protein product: CASSSQGLGQPQHF. This chain uses TRBV5-1 with TRBJ1-5; TRBD1 might be the D (6 bases). Per the germline V gene, CDR1 is SGHRS and CDR2 is YFSETQ. The CDR3 sequence is 14 residues long. V was shortened by 3 bases and J by 7 bases, with 14 bases between the two germline ends.

The V gene is TRBV5-1, the J gene TRBJ2-5; TRBD2 aligns across 13 bases. V lost 6 bases and J lost 5; bases outside the gene matches: 4. From germline, CDR1 is SGHRS and CDR2 YFSETQ. The CDR3 totals 14 residues. Here the CDR3 reads CASTGLAGDETQYF. The CDR3 DNA sequence: TGCGCCAGCACTGGACTAGCGGGGGACGAGACCCAGTACTTC. The full variable domain, with the rest looked up from reference TRBV5-1 and TRBJ2-5, is KAGVTQTPRYLIKTRGQQVTLSCSPISGHRSVSWYQQTPGQGLQFLFEYFSETQRNKGNFPGRFSGRQFSNSRSEMNVSTLELGDSALYLCASTGLAGDETQYFGPGTRLLVL.

CDR3 DNA: TGCAGCGTTGAGTCAGGGCAACCTGGAAACACCATATATTTT. It translates to CSVESGQPGNTIYF. The chain recombines TRBV29-1 with TRBJ1-3; D may be TRBD1 (5 bases). Deletions cut 3 bases from V and 2 bases from J, with 11 bases between. CDR1 is SQVTM, CDR2 ANQGSEA, per germline. The CDR3 is 14 residues long.

A few counts support this clonotype. The rearrangement joins TRBV12-3 or TRBV12-4 to TRBJ2-7; 9 positions match TRBD1. V shed 6 bases and J 5 bases; nucleotides not matched to a gene: 8. The CDR3 extends over 14 amino acids. CDR3 nucleotides: TGTGCCAGCAGGCTCCGGGACAGGGTTCACGAGCAGTACTTC. Amino acid sequence: CASRLRDRVHEQYF.

This clonotype was observed a single time. J is TRBJ2-1 and V is TRBV20-1; a weak D match, TRBD1 (6 bases). CDR3 length: 14 amino acids. With 0 bases removed from V and 9 bases from J, the gap between germline ends came to 15 bases. CDR1 and CDR2 (germline): DFQATT, SNEGSKA (reference sequence). The CDR3 DNA reads TGCAGTGCTAGAGATAGCAGGGGTGGTGCTGAGCAGTTCTTC. Its protein is CSARDSRGGAEQFF.

The V gene is TRBV5-1, the J gene TRBJ1-2, with a weak D call TRBD1 (5 bases). V was cut by 1 base and J by 7 bases, with 11 bases left in between. The CDR3 runs 13 residues. The germline V gene encodes CDR1 SGHRS and CDR2 YFSETQ. CDR3 amino acids: CASSLLGESGYTF. CDR3 DNA: TGCGCCAGCAGCTTGCTGGGGGAAAGTGGCTACACCTTC.

This clonotype was counted between two and nine times. This chain joins TRBV20-1 and TRBJ1-4; 9 bases are shared with TRBD1. Trimming cost V 6 bases and J 10 bases; bases outside gene matches: 9. Germline values: CDR1 DFQATT, CDR2 SNEGSKA (reference sequence). This CDR3 is 13 amino acids long. This CDR3 is CSATGTGSGKLFF. As DNA, the CDR3 is TGCAGTGCAACCGGGACAGGGAGTGGAAAACTGTTTTTT.